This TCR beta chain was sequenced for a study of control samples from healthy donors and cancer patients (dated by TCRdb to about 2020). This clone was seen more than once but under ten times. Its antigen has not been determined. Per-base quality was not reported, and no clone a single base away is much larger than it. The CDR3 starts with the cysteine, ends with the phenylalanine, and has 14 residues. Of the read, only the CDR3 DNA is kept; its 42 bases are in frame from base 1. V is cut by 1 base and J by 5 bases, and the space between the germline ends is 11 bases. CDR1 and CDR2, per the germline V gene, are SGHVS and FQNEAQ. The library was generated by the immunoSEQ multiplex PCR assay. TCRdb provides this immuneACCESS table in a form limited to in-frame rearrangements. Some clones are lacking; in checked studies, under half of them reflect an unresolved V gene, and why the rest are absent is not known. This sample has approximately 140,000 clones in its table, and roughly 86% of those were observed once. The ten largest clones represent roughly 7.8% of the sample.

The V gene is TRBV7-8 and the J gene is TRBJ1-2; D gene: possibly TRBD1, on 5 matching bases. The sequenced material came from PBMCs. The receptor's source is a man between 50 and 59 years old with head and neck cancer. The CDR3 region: CASSLGGSQYGYTF. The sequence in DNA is TGTGCCAGCAGCTTAGGGGGCAGTCAGTATGGCTACACCTTC.